This T cell receptor (beta chain) is from a study of blood T cell repertoires in COVID-19. Looking at the study overall: Samples representing acute and convalescent COVID-19 were sourced from the United States, Italy and Spain. The analysed material was cDNA or gDNA that came from T cells, B-cell-depleted T cells, or PBMCs.

V shed 3 bases, J shed 3 bases, and the junction held 8 bases outside the gene matches. Germline V lookup: CDR1 SGHRS, CDR2 YFSETQ. The CDR3 has 15 residues. In the authors' workflow: Reference gene primer amplification gave estimated nucleated cell counts. Sequencing was performed with immunoSEQ multiplex PCR; in TCRdb, only in-frame clones are kept and a portion is missing. V and J calls and clone size are as listed in that table; D and trimming were resolved from the DNA. Of 200,000 or so clones listed, roughly 76% were seen once; the top ten hold 5.1%. Sequencing was done on a sample of peripheral blood. This sequence originates from a human donor in a cohort sampled during active COVID-19. The chain recombines TRBV5-1 with TRBJ2-7; 8 bases are shared with TRBD1. CDR3 nucleotides: TGCGCCAGCAGCTCTGGACAGGGAATGAGCTACGAGCAGTACTTC. Translated: CASSSGQGMSYEQYF.